Sequencing of this T cell receptor beta chain was carried out in a study of radiation and T cells in renal cell carcinoma (TCRdb year 2020). For context, the study as a whole: The samples were drawn from a clinical trial, where primary renal cell carcinomas were treated with 15 Gy of stereotactic body radiation therapy and then removed by nephrectomy 4 weeks afterward. A total of approximately 53 samples underwent TCR beta sequencing, made up of 26 tumors and around 27 peripheral blood samples. In the approximately 53 samples combined, 4,016,671 unique CDR3 nucleotide sequences were found, encoding 2 million to 3 million unique CDR3 amino acid sequences.

Reading the label with the study, this specimen's time point is: blood 2 weeks post-SBRT. The sample's treatment or condition label, in plain terms: 15 Gy SBRT to primary tumor, nephrectomy 4 weeks later. To track tumor-enriched clonotypes, serial peripheral blood was sampled from radiation-treated patients at baseline and at 2 weeks and 4 weeks after SBRT. Every patient had renal cell carcinoma of clear cell pathology. The QIAamp DNA Blood Mini Kit (Qiagen) was used to prepare genomic DNA for TCR sequencing. The analyses included only samples that passed all quality control checks. Here is what the overall study found, with its caveats: Dynamics of the blood repertoire were not tracked past 4 weeks after treatment. In blood, the top tumor clonotypes increased between baseline and 2 weeks post-radiation and then shrank by 4 weeks, which suggests that tumor-resident clones expanded only transiently. No pretreatment tumor biopsies were available, so the baseline intratumoral presence of clonotypes could not be determined. With a single-armed trial design, the study had no way to address how radiation dose or scheduling affects the TCR repertoire.

Following the manufacturer's recommendations, the immunoSEQ kit was used to generate TCR beta libraries from genomic DNA. Library preparation used a first multiplex PCR with proprietary primers, then a second PCR adding unique barcodes, with bead cleanups after each round. A kit-provided positive control reaction and a negative control reaction were included in every sample batch. The final libraries were assessed on an Agilent 4200 TapeStation D1000 ScreenTape, pooled by volume, and quantified by qPCR. Sequencing was performed on an Illumina NextSeq500 using a MidOutput 150-cycle cartridge, with 156 Read1 cycles, 15 Index1 cycles, and the kit custom primers. The pooled library was loaded at 0.75 to 1 pM, and approximately 18% PhiX control was spiked in. Concerning the study's data processing: Vendor-processed data were analyzed in R, with a clonotype defined as all T cells sharing the same CDR3 nucleotide sequence. For clone abundance analyses, frequencies were normalized to the 10,000 most abundant clones per sample. Public T cell clones, averaging fewer than five per sample, were removed before analysis. Tumor-enriched clonotypes and baseline blood-enriched clonotypes were defined as those with an abundance difference of at least 32-fold between compartments. A beta-binomial differential abundance model was applied to find clonotypes that expanded or contracted between blood time points. The Baroni-Urbani and Buser coefficient was used to measure tumor-blood repertoire similarity, and groups were compared with two-tailed Wilcoxon tests in R. Drawn from immuneACCESS, this table holds only the in-frame rearrangements with V and J called that TCRdb kept. Clones are partly lost; checked studies trace under half to an unresolved V gene and leave the rest unexplained. V and J calls and clone size come straight from that table; D and trimming were deduced from the DNA. Across this sample there are some 150,000 clones, with about 87% seen only once. In total, the top ten clones hold 10% to 15% of the sample.

V is cut by 5 bases and J by 3 bases, and the space between the germline ends is 14 bases. The germline V gene yields SGHTA for CDR1 and FQGNSA for CDR2. From the cysteine through the phenylalanine, the CDR3 covers 14 amino acids. Just CDR3 DNA is preserved here, 42 bases in frame from base 1. With regard to this clone: It lacks a known antigen. No base-level quality is on record; no much larger clone is a single base apart.

The origin of this receptor is a woman aged 45 to 65 with renal cell carcinoma. The sample was blood, taken from a patient whose treatment included radiotherapy and nephrectomy. This sequence uses TRBV7-2 and TRBJ2-7; the D segment could be TRBD1, given 6 matching bases. The CDR3 protein: CASSLERDIYEQYF. At the DNA level, the sequence is TGTGCCAGCAGCCTGGAACGGGACATCTACGAGCAGTACTTC.